A single sample is the source of the 3 T cell receptor beta chains below, sequenced in a study of CD8 T cells in Susac syndrome. RNA was extracted with the RNeasy kit, and a quantity of roughly 0.5 to 1 ug was reverse transcribed using random hexamers. Using its own MiXCR run on the immunoSEQ multiplex PCR reads, TCRdb lists one record per CDR3 protein. The sample lists 300,000 or so distinct CDR3 sequences, about 91% occurring once. The specimen was CD4+ T cells from PBMCs. Source of these receptors: a human donor with multiple sclerosis.

The V and J genes are TRBV19 and TRBJ1-2, with 8 bases matching TRBD1. Germline lookup yields CDR1 LNHDA and CDR2 SQIVND (reference sequence). After removal of 5 bases from V and 7 bases from J, the junction contained 6 bases not matched to a gene. The CDR3 extends over 13 amino acids. The CDR3 DNA reads as TGTGCCAGTAGTCAGGGGGCGATAGGTGGCTACACCTTC. This encodes CASSQGAIGGYTF.

The rearrangement joins TRBV12-3 or TRBV12-4 to TRBJ2-5; TRBD2 is a possible D gene (5 bases). There are 15 residues in the CDR3. Trimming cost V 3 bases and J 2 bases, with 13 bases left between them. The CDR3 nucleotides are TGTGCCAGCAGTTTTTCCCTCACGGGGCAAGAGACCCAGTACTTC. Translated: CASSFSLTGQETQYF.

This rearrangement joins TRBV6-1 to TRBJ1-1; TRBD1 aligns across 7 bases. Trimming at V came to 5 bases and at J to 1 base, leaving 4 bases not matched to a gene. Germline V gene data show CDR1 as MNHNS and CDR2 as SASEGT. CDR3 length equals 14 residues. The CDR3 DNA follows: TGTGCCAGCAGTCGACAGGGTTGGAACACTGAAGCTTTCTTT. Its translation is CASSRQGWNTEAFF.